Below, one T cell receptor (beta chain) is given with its context. No antigen is known for it. The CDR3 runs 13 residues. CDR1 and CDR2 from the germline V gene are SEHNR and FQNEAQ (reference sequence). V shed 3 bases and J 7 bases; nucleotides not matched to a gene: 3. This PCR relied on a set of 60 Vbeta primers and 13 Jbeta primers. The repertoire was sequenced with immunoSEQ multiplex PCR; TCRdb's copy has only in-frame clones and lacks some. The table lists 150,000 to 190,000 clones, roughly 82% of them singletons. This record comes from a study of cytomegalovirus exposure and HLA in healthy donors. About the research overall: For the approximately 360 genotyped donors, approximately 83% fell within the Caucasian-associated ancestry cluster.

Study outcomes and limitations: The authors later found TCR association rates varying by HLA locus, with DRB1 most and HLA-C fewest. Certain sequence variants were highly shared and formed a cluster, and this cluster was likely a sequencing artifact.

The specimen was PBMCs. The clonotype was recovered from a woman aged 45-65 years in good health and CMV-seropositive. The rearrangement joins TRBV7-9 to TRBJ1-2; 9 nucleotides line up with TRBD1. CDR3 protein: CASSLGQGSGYTF. As DNA, the CDR3 is TGTGCCAGCAGCTTGGGACAGGGAAGTGGCTACACCTTC.